These 3 T cell receptor beta chains were sequenced from one sample in a study of shared clonotypes between healthy human individuals. Profiled with immunoSEQ multiplex PCR; TCRdb holds only in-frame clones, not every one. The sample includes hundreds of thousands of clones, just over 95% of them seen just once. Sequencing was carried out using memory CD8+ T cells sorted from blood. Noted subset: CD45RO+ cells pooled with CCR7-negative TemRA cells. These receptors were obtained from a man between 25 and 39 years old in good health.

The chain employs TRBV20-1 and TRBJ2-7; 8 nucleotides match TRBD2. The CDR3 loop spans 11 amino acids. The trim removed 5 bases at V and 7 bases at J, leaving 4 bases unmatched. Germline V lookup: CDR1 DFQATT, CDR2 SNEGSKA (reference sequence). The CDR3 DNA sequence: TGCAGTGCTCGGACTAGCCGGGAGCAGTACTTC. Protein: CSARTSREQYF.

The V and J genes are TRBV5-8 and TRBJ1-6, with unresolved D. The CDR3 is 14 residues long. The germline gives CDR1 SGHTS, CDR2 YDEGEE. With 4 bases removed from V and 7 bases from J, the gap between germline ends came to 12 bases. For the CDR3, the DNA is TGTGCCAGCAGCGCACAAAGGTTCAATTCACCCCTCCACTTT. Translated, it gives CASSAQRFNSPLHF.

This chain uses TRBV20-1 with TRBJ2-5; D ambiguous. V was pared by 2 bases and J by 7 bases, with 8 bases between. This CDR3 contains 11 residues. The germline gives CDR1 DFQATT, CDR2 SNEGSKA (reference sequence). CDR3 DNA: TGCAGTGCTAGACAAGCTGGGACCCAGTACTTC. It encodes CSARQAGTQYF.